These 15 T cell receptor beta chains were sequenced from one sample in a study of shared clonotypes between healthy human individuals. Libraries were prepared by immunoSEQ multiplex PCR; TCRdb keeps only in-frame clonotypes and omits some of them. The sample lists about 1.5 million clones, 98% occurring once. Sequencing was done on a sample of naive CD4+ T cells sorted from blood. The subset: CD45RA+ positively selected. Receptor source: a man aged 25 to 40 in good health.

This chain uses TRBV19 with TRBJ1-1, with TRBD1 matching 9 bases. CDR1 is LNHDA and CDR2 is SQIVND in the germline V gene (reference sequence). This CDR3 contains 14 residues. V dropped 1 base and J dropped 10; count of bases not matched to a gene: 7. The DNA of the CDR3 is TGTGCCAGTAGTATAGGGACAGGGGTCCCACGAGCTTTCTTT. Its translation: CASSIGTGVPRAFF.

The chain uses TRBV5-4 and TRBJ2-2, with 9 positions matching TRBD2. CDR3 length: 16 residues. After removal of 2 bases from V and 1 base from J, the junction contained 3 bases not matched to a gene. CDR1 is SGHNT, CDR2 YYREEE, per germline (reference sequence). The CDR3 region is CASSLISGRNTGELFF. Here the CDR3 DNA reads TGTGCCAGCAGCTTAATTAGCGGGAGGAACACCGGGGAGCTGTTTTTT.

This clone was seen just once. V gene TRBV5-4 combines with J gene TRBJ2-1; perhaps TRBD2 as D (5 bases). The CDR3 extends over 16 amino acids. V was shortened by 0 bases and J by 0 bases, with 10 bases between the two germline ends. Germline lookup yields CDR1 SGHNT and CDR2 YYREEE (reference sequence). In nucleotides, the CDR3 is TGTGCCAGCAGCTTGGATCCTCGGGGCTCCTACAATGAGCAGTTCTTC. Translated: CASSLDPRGSYNEQFF.

The rearrangement joins TRBV19 to TRBJ2-5, with 9 bases identical to TRBD2. Germline V gene lookup returns CDR1 LNHDA and CDR2 SQIVND (reference sequence). The V gene end was trimmed by 7 bases and the J gene end by 5 bases; junction bases not matched to a gene: 5. The CDR3 is made up of 13 amino acids. CDR3 region: CASNSGRRETQYF. The CDR3 nucleotides read TGTGCCAGTAACAGCGGGAGGAGGGAGACCCAGTACTTC. The variable domain in full, completed from reference TRBV19 and TRBJ2-5, reads DGGITQSPKYLFRKEGQNVTLSCEQNLNHDAMYWYRQDPGQGLRLIYYSQIVNDFQKGDIAEGYSVSREKKESFPLTVTSAQKNPTAFYLCASNSGRRETQYFGPGTRLLVL.

The rearrangement links TRBV5-4 to TRBJ2-7; no reliable D call. The germline V gene encodes CDR1 SGHNT and CDR2 YYREEE (reference sequence). This CDR3 has 15 residues. Trimming took 4 bases from V and 3 from J, leaving 17 bases between them. In DNA, the CDR3 is TGTGCCAGCAGCGTGGATCAAGGCTGGGACTACGAGCAGTACTTC. It codes for CASSVDQGWDYEQYF.

This clone was counted a single time. This chain uses TRBV5-5 with TRBJ2-5; no clear D gene. The CDR3 spans 15 residues. Germline loops: CDR1 SGHKS, CDR2 YYEKEE (reference sequence). Trimming shortened V by 0 bases and J by 7 bases, and 16 bases separated the two germline ends. The CDR3 nucleotides read TGTGCCAGCAGCTTGGACGGCAGCTCTCCCGGGACCCAGTACTTC. Its translation is CASSLDGSSPGTQYF.

This chain joins TRBV4-3 and TRBJ2-7, with 8 bases that match TRBD1. Trimming took 1 base from V and 0 from J; bases not matched to a gene: 2. Germline values: CDR1 LGHNA, CDR2 YSLEER. CDR3 length equals 15 residues. CDR3 protein: CASSQGDRYSYEQYF. The CDR3 coding sequence is TGCGCCAGCAGCCAAGGGGACAGGTACTCCTACGAGCAGTACTTC.

This chain connects TRBV5-6 to TRBJ2-7; D remains unclear. Trimming left V 4 bases short and J 0 bases short, with 17 bases between. The CDR3 consists of 16 residues. Germline CDR1 reads SGHDT; CDR2 reads YYEEEE. The CDR3 protein is CASSAAGLRYSYEQYF. DNA for the CDR3: TGTGCCAGCAGCGCAGCCGGGTTGCGCTACTCCTACGAGCAGTACTTC.

This clone was counted once. V is TRBV5-4 and J is TRBJ1-1, with 7 bases that match TRBD1. V was pared by 4 bases and J by 1 base, with 7 bases of the junction left unmatched. This CDR3 has 15 residues. Germline CDR1 SGHNT, CDR2 YYREEE (reference sequence). The CDR3 nucleotides read TGTGCCAGCAGCGCATCCAGACAGGGGAACACTGAAGCTTTCTTT. Encoded protein: CASSASRQGNTEAFF.

The V call is TRBV5-4, the J call TRBJ1-2; TRBD1 matches 7 bases. Trimming at V came to 2 bases and at J to 8 bases, leaving 15 bases not matched to a gene. CDR1 is SGHNT, CDR2 YYREEE, per germline (reference sequence). The CDR3 covers 16 residues. In DNA, the CDR3 is TGTGCCAGCAGCTTTTCGGGCAGGGGGGCCGTACGGGGCTACACCTTC. Translation gives CASSFSGRGAVRGYTF. Using reference TRBV5-4 and TRBJ1-2 for the parts outside the CDR3, the full variable domain is ETGVTQSPTHLIKTRGQQVTLRCSSQSGHNTVSWYQQALGQGPQFIFQYYREEENGRGNFPPRFSGLQFPNYSSELNVNALELDDSALYLCASSFSGRGAVRGYTFGSGTRLTVV.

Turning to this clone: The sample holds other DNA sequences that translate to the same CDR3. V usage is TRBV5-1 and J usage is TRBJ2-3; D gene uncertain. The CDR3 totals 14 residues. CDR1 SGHRS and CDR2 YFSETQ come from the germline V gene. Trimming took off 0 bases at V and 0 bases at J, with 5 bases between the two ends. CDR3 loop: CASSLGTSTDTQYF. The CDR3 region has the DNA TGCGCCAGCAGCTTGGGCACTAGCACAGATACGCAGTATTTT.

The chain recombines TRBV29-1 with TRBJ2-5; 10 bases fit TRBD2. The CDR3 loop spans 15 amino acids. J was trimmed by 5 bases and V by 7 bases; bases with no gene match: 13. Germline V gene sequence: CDR1 SQVTM, CDR2 ANQGSEA. The CDR3, as DNA: TGCAGCGCTGGACTAGCGGTCGGTACTCGGGAGACCCAGTACTTC. Translated: CSAGLAVGTRETQYF. Variable domain in full (rest from reference TRBV29-1 and TRBJ2-5): SAVISQKPSRDICQRGTSLTIQCQVDSQVTMMFWYRQQPGQSLTLIATANQGSEATYESGFVIDKFPISRPNLTFSTLTVSNMSPEDSSIYLCSAGLAVGTRETQYFGPGTRLLVL.

V gene TRBV5-8 combines with J gene TRBJ2-6, with no clear D. CDR1 is SGHTS and CDR2 is YDEGEE in the germline V gene. The V end lost 6 bases, the J end lost 0 bases, and 4 bases lay between the germline ends. CDR3 size: 13 residues. CDR3 loop: CASMHSGANVLTF. In DNA form, the CDR3 reads TGTGCCAGCATGCACTCTGGGGCCAACGTCCTGACTTTC.

The genes are TRBV29-1 and TRBJ2-1, with D hard to call. There are 10 residues in the CDR3. Germline V CDR1 and CDR2: SQVTM, ANQGSEA. Trimming pared 4 bases from V and 6 bases from J, leaving 4 bases between. CDR3: CSVASNEQFF. CDR3 nucleotide sequence: TGCAGCGTTGCTTCCAATGAGCAGTTCTTC.

The V gene is TRBV7-2, the J gene TRBJ1-4; 9 bases fit TRBD1. Germline CDR1 SGHTA, CDR2 FQGNSA. The J segment lost 8 bases and the V segment lost 5 bases, leaving 6 bases of the junction unmatched. The CDR3 runs to 14 residues. The CDR3 sequence: CASSLVGTGEKLFF. DNA of the CDR3: TGTGCCAGCAGCCTCGTTGGGACAGGGGAAAAACTGTTTTTT.